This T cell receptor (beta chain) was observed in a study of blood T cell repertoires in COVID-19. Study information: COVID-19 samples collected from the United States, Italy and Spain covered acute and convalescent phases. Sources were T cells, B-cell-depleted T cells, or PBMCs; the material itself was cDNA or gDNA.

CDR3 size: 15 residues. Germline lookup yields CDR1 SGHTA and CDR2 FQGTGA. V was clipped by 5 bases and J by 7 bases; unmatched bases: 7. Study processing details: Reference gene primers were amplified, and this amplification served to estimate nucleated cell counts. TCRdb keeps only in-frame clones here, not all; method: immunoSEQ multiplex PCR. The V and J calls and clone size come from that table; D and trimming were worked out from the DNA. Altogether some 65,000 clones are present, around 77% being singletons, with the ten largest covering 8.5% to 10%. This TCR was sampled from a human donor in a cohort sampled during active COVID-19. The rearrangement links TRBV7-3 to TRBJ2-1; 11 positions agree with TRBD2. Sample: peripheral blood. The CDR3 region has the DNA TGTGCCAGCAGCCCTAGCGGGAGGCCGGGGAATGAGCAGTTCTTC. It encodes CASSPSGRPGNEQFF.